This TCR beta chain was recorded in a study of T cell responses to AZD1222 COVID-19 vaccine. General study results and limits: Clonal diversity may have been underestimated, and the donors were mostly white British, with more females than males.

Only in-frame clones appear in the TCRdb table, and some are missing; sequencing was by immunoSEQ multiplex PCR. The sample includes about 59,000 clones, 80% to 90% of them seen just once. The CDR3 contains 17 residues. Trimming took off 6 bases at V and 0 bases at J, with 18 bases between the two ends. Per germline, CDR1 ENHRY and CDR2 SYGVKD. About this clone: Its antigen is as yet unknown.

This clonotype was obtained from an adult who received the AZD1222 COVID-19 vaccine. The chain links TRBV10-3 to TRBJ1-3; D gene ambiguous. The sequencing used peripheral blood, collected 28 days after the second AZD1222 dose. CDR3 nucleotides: TGTGCCATCAGGCCCCTTGGAGGGCAGCACTCTGGAAACACCATATATTTT. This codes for CAIRPLGGQHSGNTIYF.